This T cell receptor beta chain was retrieved from a study of glioma-infiltrating T cells after dendritic cell vaccination. This CDR3 is built from 15 residues. Germline-derived CDR1 and CDR2 are LNHNV and YYDKDF (reference sequence). V was pared by 0 bases and J by 3 bases, with 12 bases between. Time point defined: after dendritic cell vaccination, including at tumor progression/relapse. Isocitrate dehydrogenase mutation was absent in all glioblastoma patients. Primers: 60 V beta forward and 13 J beta reverse. Generated by immunoSEQ multiplex PCR, the TCRdb table keeps only in-frame clones and is missing some. Of tens of thousands of clones listed, about 85% were seen once; the top ten hold 8.5%.

The chain uses TRBV15 and TRBJ2-7; possibly TRBD2 for D (6 bases). This receptor was identified in a human donor with glioblastoma. This material consisted of blood, taken after dendritic cell vaccination. CDR3 residues: CATSRDKWTNYEQYF. As DNA, the CDR3 is TGTGCCACCAGCAGAGATAAATGGACTAACTACGAGCAGTACTTC. Looking up the rest from reference TRBV15 and TRBJ2-7 gives the full variable domain: DAMVIQNPRYQVTQFGKPVTLSCSQTLNHNVMYWYQQKSSQAPKLLFHYYDKDFNNEADTPDNFQSRRPNTSFCFLDIRSPGLGDTAMYLCATSRDKWTNYEQYFGPGTRLTVT.